A single sample is the source of the 17 T cell receptor beta chains below, sequenced in a study of human T cells and chemical hapten exposure. Time point in this sample: patch test 3, about 24 weeks after DPC sensitization. Described treatment: therapeutic diphenylcyclopropenone sensitization with weekly scalp DPC. MiXCR was run by TCRdb on the RACE reads, yielding one entry per CDR3 protein. The sample contains 55,000 to 75,000 distinct CDR3 sequences, 9.5% to 15% of which appear only once. The sequencing used whole blood, collected in connection with sensitization to the hapten diphenylcyclopropenone (DPC). The source is a man aged 25 to 40 with alopecia areata. Some clones in this sample may be carry-over from other donors' samples.

This clonotype showed up just a few times. The V gene is TRBV5-1, the J gene TRBJ2-3; 11 bases map to TRBD2. Unmatched junction bases numbered 7, after V lost 8 bases and J lost 2 bases. The CDR3 consists of 15 residues. CDR1 is SGHRS, CDR2 YFSETQ, per germline. The DNA of the CDR3 is TGCGCCAGTTCCCTAGCGGGGGGAATCACAGATACGCAGTATTTT. Translated: CASSLAGGITDTQYF.

With regard to this clonotype: A much larger clone is a single base away; this may be a read error. V is TRBV3-1 and J is TRBJ1-1; D gene uncertain. Germline V lookup: CDR1 LGHDT, CDR2 YNNKEL (reference sequence). This CDR3 is built from 13 residues. The CDR3, as DNA: TGTGACAGCAGCCAAGCCAGGAACACTGAAGCTTTCTTT. It codes for CDSSQARNTEAFF.

Ten or more counts support this clonotype. The chain combines TRBV7-8 with TRBJ2-1; D gene uncertain. Between the trimmed V and J ends, which lost 5 bases and 5 bases, there was a span of 13 bases. CDR3 length: 14 amino acids. The germline CDR1 and CDR2 sequences are SGHVS and FQNEAQ. The CDR3, as DNA: TGTGCCAGCAGCACCGAGGCGGTGCACAATGAGCAGTTCTTC. Its translation is CASSTEAVHNEQFF.

This clonotype was found many times. The chain joins TRBV19 to TRBJ2-7; 7 bases map to TRBD1. V shed 6 bases and J 6 bases; nucleotides not matched to a gene: 2. The CDR3 has 11 amino acids. Germline V gene lookup returns CDR1 LNHDA and CDR2 SQIVND (reference sequence). In DNA, the CDR3 is TGTGCCAGTAGACAGGGGCTCGAGCAGTACTTC. This codes for CASRQGLEQYF.

This clonotype was recorded many times. The chain uses TRBV29-1 and TRBJ2-1; TRBD1 is a possible D gene (5 bases). Trimming left V 4 bases short and J 2 bases short, with 9 bases between. This CDR3 has 13 residues. Germline V gene sequence: CDR1 SQVTM, CDR2 ANQGSEA. This chain's CDR3 is CSVVPGTYNEQFF. DNA of the CDR3: TGCAGCGTTGTACCAGGGACCTACAATGAGCAGTTCTTC.

CDR3 sequence: CASSLRNRSSYEQYF. CDR3 DNA: TGTGCCAGCAGCTTACGCAACAGGTCCAGCTACGAGCAGTACTTC. This chain uses TRBV7-9 with TRBJ2-7, with D possibly matching TRBD1 (5 bases). V lost 2 bases, J lost 3 bases, and 14 bases lay in between. Germline V gene data show CDR1 as SEHNR and CDR2 as FQNEAQ (reference sequence). The CDR3 runs 15 residues.

This clonotype came up once. The chain combines TRBV10-1 with TRBJ2-2, with 9 bases fitting TRBD1. CDR1 and CDR2 from the germline V gene are WNHNN and SYGVQD (reference sequence). V lost 7 bases to trimming and J lost 2 bases; unmatched junction nucleotides: 2. The CDR3 has 14 residues. The CDR3 sequence: CASTGQGNTGELFF. CDR3 nucleotides: TGCGCCAGCACGGGACAGGGAAACACCGGGGAGCTGTTTTTT.

This chain connects TRBV20-1 to TRBJ2-7, with 7 bases aligning to TRBD1. This CDR3 has 15 residues. Trimming at V came to 0 bases and at J to 2 bases, leaving 7 bases not matched to a gene. Per the germline V gene, CDR1 is DFQATT and CDR2 is SNEGSKA (reference sequence). CDR3 sequence (DNA): TGCAGTGCTAGAGATCAAGGACAGGAAACCTACGAGCAGTACTTC. It yields the protein CSARDQGQETYEQYF.

This clonotype was detected a few times. The gene calls are TRBV7-2 and TRBJ2-3, with no clear D. Trimming took 5 bases from V and 0 from J, leaving 12 bases between them. The V gene's germline CDR1 is SGHTA and CDR2 FQGNSA. The CDR3 covers 15 residues. The DNA for the CDR3 is TGTGCCAGCAGCCGGGTGGTGACTAGCACAGATACGCAGTATTTT. Translating it yields CASSRVVTSTDTQYF.

This clonotype was counted at least ten times. V usage is TRBV11-2 and J usage is TRBJ2-1; D ambiguous. The germline V gene has CDR1 SGHAT and CDR2 FQNNGV. This CDR3 has 12 residues. The V end lost 3 bases, the J end lost 4 bases, and 4 bases lay between the germline ends. As DNA, the CDR3 is TGTGCCAGCAGCTTCGGATACAATGAGCAGTTCTTC. Its translation is CASSFGYNEQFF.

This clonotype turned up a few times. The chain joins TRBV7-2 to TRBJ2-1; D not resolved. CDR1 and CDR2 (germline): SGHTA, FQGNSA. The CDR3 is 17 residues long. V was cut by 2 bases and J by 0 bases, with 14 bases left in between. The CDR3 sequence: CASSLSLGGYSYNEQFF. The CDR3 bases are TGTGCCAGCAGCTTAAGTCTCGGCGGATACTCCTACAATGAGCAGTTCTTC.

This clonotype was observed at least ten times. The chain uses TRBV28 and TRBJ2-3; D call uncertain. CDR3 size: 10 residues. Deletions cut 10 bases from V and 0 bases from J, with 2 bases between. The germline gives CDR1 MDHEN, CDR2 SYDVKM. CDR3 protein: CATSTDTQYF. In DNA, the CDR3 is TGTGCCACCAGCACAGATACGCAGTATTTT.

This clonotype showed up many times. This chain links TRBV7-6 with TRBJ2-2, with unresolved D. V dropped 0 bases and J dropped 7 bases, with 12 bases sitting between them. This CDR3 is 15 amino acids long. The V gene's germline CDR1 is SGHVS and CDR2 FNYEAQ. CDR3 nucleotide sequence: TGTGCCAGCAGCTTAGCGGTCAACCCGGACGGGGAGCTGTTTTTT. Encoded protein: CASSLAVNPDGELFF.

This clonotype was seen at least ten times. The chain combines TRBV7-6 with TRBJ2-3; maybe TRBD2 (6 bases). Germline-derived CDR1 and CDR2 are SGHVS and FNYEAQ. The ends were cut back, 2 bases at V and 0 bases at J, with 12 bases in the middle. This CDR3 contains 16 residues. The CDR3 DNA is TGTGCCAGCAGCTTAAGATGGGGGGACAGCACAGATACGCAGTATTTT. It specifies CASSLRWGDSTDTQYF.

This clonotype has a count of ten or more. The rearrangement joins TRBV20-1 to TRBJ2-1; unclear D gene. The CDR3 totals 14 residues. V lost 1 base and J 6 bases, leaving 13 bases between the germline ends. The germline V gene has CDR1 DFQATT and CDR2 SNEGSKA (reference sequence). The DNA for the CDR3 is TGCAGTGCTAGAGGTAGCCTCCGATCCAATGAGCAGTTCTTC. This sequence encodes CSARGSLRSNEQFF.

Many counts were recorded for this clonotype. The V and J genes are TRBV29-1 and TRBJ2-7, with D unresolved. Germline V gene sequence: CDR1 SQVTM, CDR2 ANQGSEA. Trimming pared 5 bases from V and 2 bases from J, leaving 19 bases between. The CDR3 is 15 amino acids. The CDR3 region is CSVSRSGPITYEQYF. CDR3 sequence (DNA): TGCAGCGTTAGCCGGAGTGGACCTATAACCTACGAGCAGTACTTC.

A word on this clonotype: With a much larger clone just one base away, this may be a read error. The DNA for the CDR3 is TGTGCCAGCAGCGTACAGACAGGGTCGGATCAGCTCCAGCATTTT. Translating it yields CASSVQTGSDQLQHF. The V gene is TRBV7-2, the J gene TRBJ1-5; 7 nucleotides align to TRBD1. Germline V gives CDR1 SGHTA, CDR2 FQGNSA. The CDR3 sequence is 15 residues long.